The entry that follows covers one T cell receptor (beta chain) sequence. The antigen is unknown. These data originate in a study of T cell repertoires in cytomegalovirus infection. Looking at the study overall: CMV infection together with matching HLA type was indicated by public TCR beta signatures. Study-wide findings and caveats: Within the response measured ex vivo, HLA-C-restricted CMV-specific TCR beta clonotypes were dominant.

TCRdb analysed the reads with MiXCR anew, one entry per CDR3 protein. The profile shows 200,000 to 300,000 distinct CDR3 sequences, about 13% of them singletons. Trimming left V 4 bases short and J 3 bases short, with 12 bases between. The CDR3 is 13 residues long. The germline CDR1 and CDR2 sequences are DFQATT and SNEGSKA (reference sequence). This sequence joins TRBV20-1 and TRBJ1-2; D might be TRBD1 (5 bases). Source material: PBMCs. The clonotype comes from a human donor in good health (CMV status not recorded). Some clones in this sample may be carry-over from other donors' samples. The CDR3 loop is CSANQGPDYGYTF. In DNA, the CDR3 is TGCAGTGCTAACCAGGGTCCGGACTATGGCTACACCTTC.